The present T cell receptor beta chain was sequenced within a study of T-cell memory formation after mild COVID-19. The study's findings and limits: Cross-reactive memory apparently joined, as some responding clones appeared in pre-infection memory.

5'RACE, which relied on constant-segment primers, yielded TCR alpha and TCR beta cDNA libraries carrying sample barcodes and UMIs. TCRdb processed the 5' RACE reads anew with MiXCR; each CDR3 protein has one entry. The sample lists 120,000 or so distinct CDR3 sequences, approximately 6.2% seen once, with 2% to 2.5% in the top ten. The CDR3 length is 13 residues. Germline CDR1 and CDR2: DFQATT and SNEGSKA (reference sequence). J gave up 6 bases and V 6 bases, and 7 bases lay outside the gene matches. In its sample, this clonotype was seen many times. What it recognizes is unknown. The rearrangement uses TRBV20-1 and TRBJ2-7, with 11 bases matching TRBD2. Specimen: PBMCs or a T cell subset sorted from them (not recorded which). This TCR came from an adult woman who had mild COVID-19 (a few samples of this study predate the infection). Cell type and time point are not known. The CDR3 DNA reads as TGCAGTGCAACTAGCGGGAGATCGGGCGAGCAGTACTTC. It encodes CSATSGRSGEQYF.